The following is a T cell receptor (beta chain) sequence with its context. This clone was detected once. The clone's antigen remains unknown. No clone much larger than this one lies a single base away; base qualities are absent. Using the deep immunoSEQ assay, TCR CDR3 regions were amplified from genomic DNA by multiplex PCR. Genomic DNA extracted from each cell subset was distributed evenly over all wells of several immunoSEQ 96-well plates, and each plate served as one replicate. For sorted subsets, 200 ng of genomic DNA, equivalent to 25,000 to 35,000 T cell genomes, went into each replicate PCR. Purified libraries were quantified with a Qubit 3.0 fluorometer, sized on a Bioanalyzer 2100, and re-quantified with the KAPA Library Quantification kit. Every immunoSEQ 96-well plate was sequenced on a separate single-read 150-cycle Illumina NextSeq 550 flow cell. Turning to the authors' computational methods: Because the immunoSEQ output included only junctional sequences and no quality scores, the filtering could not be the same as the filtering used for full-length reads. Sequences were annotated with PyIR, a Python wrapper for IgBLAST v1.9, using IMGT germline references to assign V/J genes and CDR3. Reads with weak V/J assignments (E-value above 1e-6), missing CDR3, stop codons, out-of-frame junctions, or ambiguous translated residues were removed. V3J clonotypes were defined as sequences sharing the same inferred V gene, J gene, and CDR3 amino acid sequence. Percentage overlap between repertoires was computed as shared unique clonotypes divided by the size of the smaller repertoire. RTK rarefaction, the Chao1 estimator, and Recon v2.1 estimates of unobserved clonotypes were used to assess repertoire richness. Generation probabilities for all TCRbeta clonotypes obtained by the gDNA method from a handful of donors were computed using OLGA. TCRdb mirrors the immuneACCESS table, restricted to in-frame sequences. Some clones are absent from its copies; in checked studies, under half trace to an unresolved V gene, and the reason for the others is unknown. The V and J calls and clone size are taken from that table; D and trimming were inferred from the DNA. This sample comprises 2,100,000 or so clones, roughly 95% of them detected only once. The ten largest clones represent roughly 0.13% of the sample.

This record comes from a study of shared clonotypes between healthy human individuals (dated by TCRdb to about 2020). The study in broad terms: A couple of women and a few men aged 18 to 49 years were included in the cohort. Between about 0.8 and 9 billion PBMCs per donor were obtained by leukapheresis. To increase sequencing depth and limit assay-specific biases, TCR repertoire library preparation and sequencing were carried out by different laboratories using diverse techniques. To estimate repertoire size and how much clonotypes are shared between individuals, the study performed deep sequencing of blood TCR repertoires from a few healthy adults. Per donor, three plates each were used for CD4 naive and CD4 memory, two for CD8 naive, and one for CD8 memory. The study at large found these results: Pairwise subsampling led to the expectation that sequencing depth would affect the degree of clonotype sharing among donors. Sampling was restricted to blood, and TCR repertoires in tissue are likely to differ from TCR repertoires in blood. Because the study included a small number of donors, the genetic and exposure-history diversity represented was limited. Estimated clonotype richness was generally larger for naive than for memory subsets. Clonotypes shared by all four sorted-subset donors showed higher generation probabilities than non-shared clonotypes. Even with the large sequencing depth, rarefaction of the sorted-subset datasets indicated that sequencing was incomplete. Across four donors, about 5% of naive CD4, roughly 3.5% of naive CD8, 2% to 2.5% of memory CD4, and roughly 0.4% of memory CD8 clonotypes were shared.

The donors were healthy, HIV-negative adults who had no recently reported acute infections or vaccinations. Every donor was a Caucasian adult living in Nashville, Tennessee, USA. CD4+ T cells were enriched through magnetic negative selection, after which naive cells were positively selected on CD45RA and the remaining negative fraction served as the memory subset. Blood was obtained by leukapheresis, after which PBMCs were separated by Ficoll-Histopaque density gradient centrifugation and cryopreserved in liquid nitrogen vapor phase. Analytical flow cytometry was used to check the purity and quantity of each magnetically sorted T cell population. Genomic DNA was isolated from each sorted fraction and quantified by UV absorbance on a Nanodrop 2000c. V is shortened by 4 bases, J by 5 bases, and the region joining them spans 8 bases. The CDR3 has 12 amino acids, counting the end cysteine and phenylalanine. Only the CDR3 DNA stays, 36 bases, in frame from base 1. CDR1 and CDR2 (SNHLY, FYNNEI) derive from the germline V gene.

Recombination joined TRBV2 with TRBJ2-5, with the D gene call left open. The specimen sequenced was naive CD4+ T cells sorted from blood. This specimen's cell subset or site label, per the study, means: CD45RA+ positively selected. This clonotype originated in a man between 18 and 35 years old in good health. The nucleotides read TGTGCCAGCAGTGGGCCCGAGGAGACCCAGTACTTC. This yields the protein CASSGPEETQYF.